This TCR beta chain was captured by sequencing in a study of T cell responses to AZD1222 COVID-19 vaccine (dated by TCRdb to about 2021). About the investigation overall: AZD1222 recipients whose second dose came at about 4 weeks and those whose second dose came at about 12 weeks were combined into one group, since spike-specific TCR depth and breadth did not differ between the two schedules. TCR sequencing was performed for about 250 trial participants, of whom around 200 were given two doses of AZD1222 and around 25 were given two doses of MenACWY control vaccine. Trial participants were enrolled by age into subgroups of 18-55, 56-69 and 70-plus years, and about 150, 27 and 61 TCR-sequenced participants, respectively, were included in these subgroups.

Per the publication, the time point label means: baseline before first vaccination. Samples from vaccinated people were obtained from the UK trials COV001 and COV002, which included a single-blind randomized controlled phase 2/3 trial of AZD1222 (ChAdOx1 nCoV-19) in healthy adults. Trial participant PBMC samples were collected at day 0 and day 28 after the second dose for TCRbeta chain sequencing. The CDR3 regions of human TCRbeta chains were subjected to immunosequencing. For the original study's pipeline: Repertoire TCRs were checked for matches against a reference library of SARS-CoV-2-specific TCRs that had been generated using the MIRA antigen-specificity platform. Breadth was defined as the fraction of unique TCRs that were SARS-CoV-2-associated. Depth was defined as the fraction of total T cells that were SARS-CoV-2-associated. Using the MIRA data, every spike-specific TCR was mapped to the spike region that the TCR reacted to and assigned to either a CD4 or a CD8 class. Log10-transformed breadth and depth values were compared by one-way ANOVA with Sidak's multiple comparisons tests. TCRdb took this table from immuneACCESS and kept in-frame rearrangements with V and J called. Such tables lack part of the clones; where checked against another copy, unresolved V genes explain under half of the gap, and the rest is unexplained. D and trimming come from the DNA, and the V and J calls and clone size come from that table. The sample has about 130,000 clones on record, 80% to 90% of them singletons. About 2% of the sample is held by the ten biggest clonotypes.

CDR1 and CDR2 are read off the germline V gene as SGHRS and YFSETQ. The CDR3 runs 17 residues from the cysteine to the phenylalanine. The entry retains the CDR3 DNA only, 51 bases that are in frame from base 1. Trimming at the junction amounts to 0 bases on V and 0 bases on J, and the germline ends lie 10 bases apart. The study at large found these results: Conclusions about previously exposed vaccinees are limited because only 5 or 6 AZD1222 recipients were SARS-CoV-2 seropositive at baseline. The whole spike protein was spanned by vaccine-associated CD4 TCRs, and dominant responses were seen in regions 160-218 and 743-854. Because no day 14 peak-response samples were available, the repertoires could be characterized only after the peak T cell response. Spike-specific TCR breadth and depth rose significantly after two AZD1222 doses compared with day 0 and with MenACWY recipients. Reportedly, close to half of the unique spike-specific TCRs recognized epitopes lying outside the regions that are mutated in the B.1.351 and B.1.1.7 variants. In the small 56-69-year group, the increase in depth fell short of significance, most likely because of low power. Most participants were white British and females outnumbered males, and the authors suggested that clonal diversity may have been underestimated.

Comments on this clone: The clone's antigen remains unknown. The sample holds no much larger clone one base away, and base qualities are not on file.

This chain is built from TRBV5-1 and TRBJ1-6; confidence is insufficient to name the D gene. The receptor's source is an adult in good health. The sequences come from peripheral blood, collected on day 0 of AZD1222 vaccination. The nucleotide sequence is given as TGCGCCAGCAGCTTGGAAAGCGTGAACTCCTATAATTCACCCCTCCACTTT. It translates to CASSLESVNSYNSPLHF. With all but the CDR3 taken from the reference TRBV5-1 and TRBJ1-6 genes, the full variable domain is: KAGVTQTPRYLIKTRGQQVTLSCSPISGHRSVSWYQQTPGQGLQFLFEYFSETQRNKGNFPGRFSGRQFSNSRSEMNVSTLELGDSALYLCASSLESVNSYNSPLHFGNGTRLTVT.